This entry lists 9 T cell receptor beta chains sequenced from one sample in a study of control samples from healthy donors and cancer patients (dated by TCRdb to 2018 to 2021). Libraries came from the immunoSEQ multiplex PCR assay. This immuneACCESS table, as held by TCRdb, lists in-frame sequences with V and J called but not all clones. Of the missing ones, under half trace to an unresolved V gene in checked studies; the others have no known cause. The sample data list 100,000 to 150,000 clones, and 89% of these were observed just once. The ten largest account for almost 40% of the sample. Sequenced input: blood. The receptors were gathered from a man between 50 and 59 years old in good health.

The rearrangement uses TRBV27 and TRBJ2-3; no clear D. This CDR3 contains 16 residues. V was trimmed by 1 base and J by 2 bases, leaving 13 bases between them. CDR1 is MNHEY and CDR2 is SMNVEV in the germline V gene (reference sequence). The CDR3 DNA reads as TGTGCCAGCAGTTTATGGACCAACCGCAACACAGATACGCAGTATTTT. Its translation: CASSLWTNRNTDTQYF.

The chain combines TRBV18 with TRBJ1-3, with a weak D call TRBD1 (5 bases). CDR3 length equals 14 residues. From germline, CDR1 is KGHSH and CDR2 LQKENI. V lost 3 bases and J 0 bases, leaving 6 bases between the germline ends. CDR3 bases: TGTGCCAGCTCACCGACAGACTCTGGAAACACCATATATTTT. Its translation: CASSPTDSGNTIYF.

This rearrangement joins TRBV11-2 to TRBJ2-2; 9 positions agree with TRBD1. Losses at the gene ends were 5 bases for V and 4 bases for J; bases not matched to a gene: 2. Germline V gene lookup returns CDR1 SGHAT and CDR2 FQNNGV. The CDR3 totals 14 residues. The CDR3 nucleotides read TGTGCCAGCAGCCGGGACAGGGCCACCGGGGAGCTGTTTTTT. Encoded protein: CASSRDRATGELFF.

The rearrangement joins TRBV27 to TRBJ2-7, with 9 bases fitting TRBD2. The trim removed 4 bases at V and 2 bases at J, leaving 6 bases unmatched. Germline CDR1 and CDR2: MNHEY and SMNVEV (reference sequence). This CDR3 contains 15 residues. The CDR3 DNA reads TGTGCCAGCAGTTCGAGCGGGGGGCCCCCCTACGAGCAGTACTTC. Amino acids: CASSSSGGPPYEQYF.

The J gene is TRBJ2-2, the V gene TRBV24-1, with D hard to call. V was cut by 4 bases and J by 3 bases, with 11 bases left in between. CDR1 is KGHDR, CDR2 SFDVKD, per germline. The length of the CDR3 is 15 residues. The CDR3 loop is CATSERSQYTGELFF. CDR3 bases: TGTGCCACCAGTGAACGGAGTCAGTACACCGGGGAGCTGTTTTTT.

The chain joins TRBV12-3 or TRBV12-4 to TRBJ2-5; D not resolved. The CDR3 has 12 residues. V shed 3 bases and J shed 1 base, with 3 bases lying between them. The CDR3 is CASSFVQETQYF. The DNA of the CDR3 is TGTGCCAGCAGTTTCGTCCAAGAGACCCAGTACTTC.

V gene TRBV7-9 combines with J gene TRBJ2-2; possible D gene TRBD1, 5 bases. CDR3 size: 14 residues. The ends were cut back, 4 bases at V and 7 bases at J, with 13 bases in the middle. From germline, CDR1 is SEHNR and CDR2 FQNEAQ (reference sequence). DNA of the CDR3: TGTGCCAGCAGCTCAGGGATGGTGAACGGGGAGCTGTTTTTT. This sequence encodes CASSSGMVNGELFF.

The gene calls are TRBV3-1 (or the pseudogene TRBV3-2) and TRBJ2-5, with a weak D call TRBD1 (6 bases). This CDR3 is built from 14 residues. Germline-derived CDR1 and CDR2 are LGHDT and YNNKEL (reference sequence). The ends were cut back, 2 bases at V and 2 bases at J, with 9 bases in the middle. CDR3 DNA: TGTGCCAGCAGCCAAAGAACAGGGCAAGAGACCCAGTACTTC. Its protein is CASSQRTGQETQYF.

This clone was observed a single time. The chain recombines TRBV6-5 with TRBJ2-5; no clear D gene. CDR3 length: 13 residues. Deletions cut 4 bases from V and 1 base from J, with 7 bases between. CDR1 MNHEY and CDR2 SVGAGI come from the germline V gene. This CDR3 is CASSWASQETQYF. CDR3 bases: TGTGCCAGCAGTTGGGCTAGCCAAGAGACCCAGTACTTC.